Listed below are T cell receptor beta chains from one sample, sequenced in a study of shared T cell receptors in the human thymus. Method: immunoSEQ multiplex PCR; TCRdb's copy keeps in-frame clones and lacks some. In the table there are hundreds of thousands of clones, 88% of which are singletons. These same records also appear under a second study, on human thymus T cells.

The sequencing input was thymocytes. The receptor source for this set is a boy less than two years old with a congenital heart defect. CDR3s include the opening cysteine and the closing phenylalanine or tryptophan. Each record gives: V gene, D gene, J gene, CDR3 DNA, CDR3 protein. A D gene is named only where the DNA matches it firmly.

v_call: TRBV4-1
d_call: NA
j_call: TRBJ2-1
cdr3_nt: TGCGCCAGCAGCCAGGCGGGTGAGCAGTTCTTC
cdr3_aa: CASSQAGEQFF

v_call: TRBV4-3
d_call: NA
j_call: TRBJ1-1
cdr3_nt: TGCGCCAGCAGCCAAGCGCAGGGGAACACTGAAGCTTTCTTT
cdr3_aa: CASSQAQGNTEAFF

v_call: TRBV5-4
d_call: TRBD1
j_call: TRBJ1-2
cdr3_nt: TGTGCCAGCAGCCTCCGACGCTCCAAGACAGGGGGAAACTATGGCTACACCTTC
cdr3_aa: CASSLRRSKTGGNYGYTF

v_call: TRBV7-8
d_call: NA
j_call: TRBJ2-2
cdr3_nt: TGTGCCAGCAGCCTCGGGTCTTTCCACACCGGGGAGCTGTTTTTT
cdr3_aa: CASSLGSFHTGELFF

v_call: TRBV10-1
d_call: NA
j_call: TRBJ2-7
cdr3_nt: TGCGCCAGCAGTCCCCTCTTGACGGGGAGCTCCTACGAGCAGTACTTC
cdr3_aa: CASSPLLTGSSYEQYF

v_call: TRBV28
d_call: TRBD2
j_call: TRBJ2-3
cdr3_nt: TGTGCCAGCATAGGAGGTTTCGGCGGGAGATCCACAGATACGCAGTATTTT
cdr3_aa: CASIGGFGGRSTDTQYF

v_call: TRBV9
d_call: NA
j_call: TRBJ2-3
cdr3_nt: TGTGCCAGCAGCACCCCCGGGGGTGAGGGCACAGATACGCAGTATTTT
cdr3_aa: CASSTPGGEGTDTQYF

v_call: TRBV27
d_call: TRBD2
j_call: TRBJ2-7
cdr3_nt: TGTGCCAGCAGTTTAAGCGGGAGGGCCCCCTACGAGCAGTACTTC
cdr3_aa: CASSLSGRAPYEQYF

v_call: TRBV19
d_call: TRBD1
j_call: TRBJ1-1
cdr3_nt: TGTGCCAGTAGTATAAAGGGGGCTCGGAACACTGAAGCTTTCTTT
cdr3_aa: CASSIKGARNTEAFF

v_call: TRBV9
d_call: TRBD1
j_call: TRBJ2-2
cdr3_nt: TGTGCCAGCAGCGCGCCCGGGACAGGGGTCACCGGGGAGCTGTTTTTT
cdr3_aa: CASSAPGTGVTGELFF

v_call: TRBV5-8
d_call: NA
j_call: TRBJ2-3
cdr3_nt: TGTGCCAGCAGTGGCCGACAGATACAAGATACGCAGTATTTT
cdr3_aa: CASSGRQIQDTQYF

v_call: TRBV7-3
d_call: NA
j_call: TRBJ1-2
cdr3_nt: TGTGCCAGCAGCCCAGGGCCAGGGAACTATGGCTACACCTTC
cdr3_aa: CASSPGPGNYGYTF

v_call: TRBV28
d_call: NA
j_call: TRBJ1-5
cdr3_nt: TGTGCCAGCAGTTTCTTTCCCCTCAAGGGAGGAAGCAATCAGCCCCAGCATTTT
cdr3_aa: CASSFFPLKGGSNQPQHF

v_call: TRBV23-1
d_call: TRBD2
j_call: TRBJ2-7
cdr3_nt: TGCGCCAGCAGTCCCAGCATTATAGCTCGGGAGGCCCGCTGCGAGCAGTACTTC
cdr3_aa: CASSPSIIAREARCEQYF

v_call: TRBV5-8
d_call: TRBD2
j_call: TRBJ2-7
cdr3_nt: TGTGCCAGCAGCCTCCAGACTAGCGGGAGGGCCGGGGGCCGCTACGAGCAGTACTTC
cdr3_aa: CASSLQTSGRAGGRYEQYF

v_call: TRBV5-4
d_call: NA
j_call: TRBJ2-7
cdr3_nt: TGTGCCAGCAGCCCAAGACAGGACGGGGCCGGCGAGCAGTACTTC
cdr3_aa: CASSPRQDGAGEQYF

v_call: TRBV10-1
d_call: NA
j_call: TRBJ1-1
cdr3_nt: TGCGCCAGCAGTGACCCCGACAGAAACACTGAAGCTTTCTTT
cdr3_aa: CASSDPDRNTEAFF